Each of the 4 T cell receptor beta chains below was sequenced from the same sample in a study of blood T cell repertoires in COVID-19. Clones were sequenced by immunoSEQ multiplex PCR, and TCRdb holds only the in-frame ones, with some missing. The sample lists 95,000 to 120,000 clones, around 85% occurring once. Sequencing was done on a sample of peripheral blood. These TCRs come from a man aged 50-59 years with acute or convalescent COVID-19.

J is TRBJ1-6 and V is TRBV27; D gene uncertain. The CDR3 totals 14 residues. CDR1 is MNHEY and CDR2 is SMNVEV in the germline V gene (reference sequence). The germline V and J ends were trimmed by 6 bases and 12 bases, with 18 bases remaining between them. The CDR3 DNA reads as TGTGCCAGCAGCCTAGGAGAGGGCATCGGACCCCTCCACTTT. Amino acid sequence: CASSLGEGIGPLHF.

This clone was seen once. V gene TRBV10-3 combines with J gene TRBJ2-7; TRBD1 agrees at 7 bases. Trimming cost V 8 bases and J 1 base; bases outside gene matches: 5. Germline assignment: CDR1 ENHRY and CDR2 SYGVKD. This CDR3 comprises 13 residues. In DNA, the CDR3 is TGTGCCATCCTCAGACAGGGTTCCTACGAGCAGTACTTC. Translation gives CAILRQGSYEQYF.

This clone came up once. The chain uses TRBV2 and TRBJ1-5, with D uncertain. The CDR3 is 14 residues long. The germline V and J ends were trimmed by 4 bases and 2 bases, with 9 bases remaining between them. Germline V gene sequence: CDR1 SNHLY, CDR2 FYNNEI. The CDR3 nucleotides read TGTGCCAGCAGTGCCCCCGCGGGCAATCAGCCCCAGCATTTT. Amino acid sequence: CASSAPAGNQPQHF.

The chain joins TRBV24-1 to TRBJ1-2, with D uncertain. This CDR3 region has 15 residues. Germline V gene sequence: CDR1 KGHDR, CDR2 SFDVKD. V lost 7 bases, J lost 3 bases, and 17 bases lay in between. CDR3 DNA sequence: TGTGCCACCAGCCAAGGGCAGCGGCGTGACTATGGCTACACCTTC. Translating gives CATSQGQRRDYGYTF.